Following are 13 T cell receptor beta chains from one sample sequenced in a study of blood T cells in healthy people across ages. The second PCR ran roughly 7 to 12 cycles with a sample-barcoded 5' primer and J-beta primers. TCRdb processed the 5' RACE reads anew with MiXCR; each CDR3 protein has one entry. Of about 1,500,000 distinct CDR3 sequences detected, 42% appear once; the ten largest clones hold approximately 7.9%. Sequences were obtained from blood. These receptors were obtained from a woman younger than 30 in good health.

The table lists this clonotype with a few counts. The chain joins TRBV10-3 to TRBJ2-7; D tentatively fits TRBD1 or TRBD2 (5 bases each). Looked up from germline, CDR1 is ENHRY and CDR2 is SYGVKD. This CDR3 has 14 residues. Between the trimmed V and J ends, which lost 3 bases and 4 bases, there was a span of 13 bases. The CDR3 DNA sequence: TGTGCCATCAGTGATACCGGGACGGATTACGAGCAGTACTTC. Residues: CAISDTGTDYEQYF.

J is TRBJ2-2 and V is TRBV6-2 or TRBV6-3; the D is unclear. Germline assignment: CDR1 MNHEY and CDR2 SVGEGT. The CDR3 totals 16 residues. The V and J ends lost 7 bases and 1 base respectively, with 16 bases between them. The CDR3 nucleotides read TGTGCCAGCATTTCCGCCCCACCCGTGAACACCGGGGAGCTGTTTTTT. Its protein product is CASISAPPVNTGELFF.

The chain joins TRBV3-1 to TRBJ2-5; 8 nucleotides agree with TRBD2. After removal of 3 bases from V and 1 base from J, the junction contained 1 base not matched to a gene. The CDR3 length is 14 residues. The germline V gene has CDR1 LGHDT and CDR2 YNNKEL (reference sequence). The CDR3 loop reads CASSHGTSQETQYF. The DNA of the CDR3 is TGTGCCAGCAGCCACGGGACTAGCCAAGAGACCCAGTACTTC.

The chain joins TRBV6-1 to TRBJ2-1, with 8 bases fitting TRBD2. In germline, CDR1 is MNHNS, CDR2 SASEGT. Losses at the gene ends were 4 bases for V and 8 bases for J; bases not matched to a gene: 10. The CDR3 sequence is 15 residues long. The CDR3 DNA sequence: TGTGCCAGCAGTGGAGCTGGGACTAGTCAGTATGAGCAGTTCTTC. This sequence encodes CASSGAGTSQYEQFF.

CDR3 in DNA: TGTGCCAGCAGCCGACAACTCGAGCAGTACTTC. Protein product: CASSRQLEQYF. This chain joins TRBV7-2 and TRBJ2-5; D call uncertain. The J call may be incorrect, as the DNA end agrees better with TRBJ2-7. The CDR3 contains 11 residues. Germline CDR1 SGHTA, CDR2 FQGNSA.

The chain carries TRBV4-1 and TRBJ2-1; 14 bases map to TRBD2. Germline loops: CDR1 MGHRA, CDR2 YSYEKL. This CDR3 contains 16 residues. V was clipped by 2 bases and J by 10 bases; unmatched bases: 7. CDR3 loop: CASSQSAGLAGEEQFF. The CDR3, as DNA: TGCGCCAGCAGCCAATCCGCGGGACTAGCGGGGGAGGAGCAGTTCTTC.

V gene TRBV28 combines with J gene TRBJ2-1; weak D call: TRBD2 (6 bases). Germline CDR1 MDHEN, CDR2 SYDVKM. The CDR3 totals 17 residues. Trimming cost V 4 bases and J 5 bases, with 21 bases left between them. CDR3 region: CASSSSVRDWYNNEQFF. CDR3 nucleotides: TGTGCCAGCAGTTCTAGCGTACGGGACTGGTATAACAATGAGCAGTTCTTC.

This clonotype was observed a few times. The rearrangement joins TRBV12-3 or TRBV12-4 to TRBJ1-1; D unclear. The germline V and J ends were trimmed by 7 bases and 6 bases, with 21 bases remaining between them. This CDR3 comprises 15 residues. In DNA, the CDR3 is TGTGCCAGCAACCTTTGGGCCAATGTCGGGGCTGAAGCTTTCTTT. It translates to CASNLWANVGAEAFF.

V usage is TRBV20-1 and J usage is TRBJ2-1; 8 bases agree with TRBD2. V lost 3 bases to trimming and J lost 7 bases; unmatched junction nucleotides: 17. The germline gives CDR1 DFQATT, CDR2 SNEGSKA (reference sequence). The CDR3 extends over 17 amino acids. Written as DNA, the CDR3 is TGCAGTGCTAGTGATACGCTTCGGGAGGGAGGTATGAATGAGCAGTTCTTC. Translated, it gives CSASDTLREGGMNEQFF.

The chain recombines TRBV11-2 with TRBJ2-3; TRBD2 agrees at 11 bases. Looked up from germline, CDR1 is SGHAT and CDR2 is FQNNGV. The junction had 9 bases not matched to a gene; V was cut back by 2 bases and J by 2 bases. The CDR3 consists of 18 residues. CDR3 in DNA: TGTGCCAGCAGCTTACTACCACTAGCGGGAGTTAACACAGATACGCAGTATTTT. Translating gives CASSLLPLAGVNTDTQYF.

The V and J genes are TRBV4-1 and TRBJ2-7; TRBD2 agrees at 12 bases. V lost 4 bases, J lost 4 bases, and 5 bases stayed unmatched. The CDR3 extends over 15 amino acids. Germline loops: CDR1 MGHRA, CDR2 YSYEKL. The CDR3 nucleotides are TGCGCCAGCAGCCTACTAGCGGGAGGAGAGTACGAGCAGTACTTC. This translates into CASSLLAGGEYEQYF.

The chain employs TRBV20-1 and TRBJ2-1, with D unclear. Trimming shortened V by 1 base and J by 6 bases, and 4 bases separated the two germline ends. The CDR3 is 11 residues long. Germline loops: CDR1 DFQATT, CDR2 SNEGSKA (reference sequence). CDR3 protein: CSARVSNEQFF. Written as DNA, the CDR3 is TGCAGTGCTAGAGTATCCAATGAGCAGTTCTTC.

The V call is TRBV7-8, the J call TRBJ1-5; no reliable D call. Germline V CDR1 and CDR2: SGHVS, FQNEAQ. The CDR3 loop spans 17 amino acids. Deletions cut 1 base from V and 3 bases from J, with 16 bases between. CDR3 in DNA: TGTGCCAGCAGCTTAGGCCAGCCCTGGGCGCCCAATCAGCCCCAGCATTTT. Translation: CASSLGQPWAPNQPQHF.